These 19 T cell receptor beta chains originate from one sample sequenced in a study of blood T cell repertoires in COVID-19. TCRdb keeps only in-frame clones here, not all; method: immunoSEQ multiplex PCR. The sample yields over 100,000 clones, just under 80% seen once. Sequenced sample: peripheral blood. These receptors came from a man between 60 and 70 years old with active or convalescent COVID-19.

The chain couples TRBV4-1 to TRBJ2-2; TRBD2 might be the D (6 bases). Trimming cost V 1 base and J 7 bases, with 19 bases left between them. Germline CDR1 MGHRA, CDR2 YSYEKL. The CDR3 totals 17 residues. The CDR3 DNA follows: TGCGCCAGCAGCCAAGGACTCCGGCGGGACTGGGGCGGGGAGCTGTTTTTT. This gives the protein CASSQGLRRDWGGELFF.

The gene calls are TRBV11-2 and TRBJ1-1; 9 nucleotides line up with TRBD1. The V segment lost 1 base and the J segment 0 bases; nucleotides outside the gene matches: 9. The germline V gene encodes CDR1 SGHAT and CDR2 FQNNGV. The CDR3 totals 18 residues. The CDR3 protein is CASSLGRTGASMNTEAFF. The DNA of the CDR3 is TGTGCCAGCAGCTTAGGCAGGACAGGGGCCTCTATGAACACTGAAGCTTTCTTT.

The chain links TRBV7-2 to TRBJ2-5, with TRBD2 matching 7 bases. The CDR3 extends over 15 amino acids. The ends lost 4 bases at V and 4 bases at J; junction bases unmatched: 9. CDR1 and CDR2 from the germline V gene are SGHTA and FQGNSA. The CDR3 DNA reads TGTGCCAGCAGCTGGGGGGGGACGGAGGGAGAGACCCAGTACTTC. Amino acids: CASSWGGTEGETQYF.

V usage is TRBV24-1 and J usage is TRBJ2-2; 8 bases align to TRBD2. V was clipped by 9 bases and J by 6 bases; unmatched bases: 5. From germline, CDR1 is KGHDR and CDR2 SFDVKD. CDR3 length equals 13 residues. The CDR3 protein is CATGTRSSGELFF. CDR3 in DNA: TGTGCCACCGGGACTAGGAGCTCCGGGGAGCTGTTTTTT.

This sequence joins TRBV6-4 and TRBJ2-7, with 8 bases matching TRBD1. Trimming took 6 bases from V and 1 from J; bases not matched to a gene: 8. The CDR3 runs 15 residues. Germline CDR1 is MRHNA and CDR2 is SNTAGT. CDR3 loop: CASSKPGGLSYEQYF. CDR3 bases: TGTGCCAGCAGCAAGCCAGGGGGCTTGTCCTACGAGCAGTACTTC.

V is TRBV7-2 and J is TRBJ2-5; 11 bases map to TRBD2. Germline-derived CDR1 and CDR2 are SGHTA and FQGNSA. This CDR3 is 18 amino acids long. The J segment lost 5 bases and the V segment lost 3 bases, leaving 14 bases of the junction unmatched. Here the CDR3 DNA reads TGTGCCAGCAGCTTCCTTCTGGGTAGCGGGAGGGCCGCGGAGACCCAGTACTTC. Translation gives CASSFLLGSGRAAETQYF.

This chain uses TRBV14 with TRBJ2-2; TRBD1 is a possible D gene (5 bases). The CDR3 has 14 residues. V lost 1 base, J lost 7 bases, and 10 bases lay in between. The germline gives CDR1 SGHDN, CDR2 FVKESK. The CDR3 nucleotides are TGTGCCAGCAGCCAAGTCAGGGCTGGCGGGGAGCTGTTTTTT. Its protein is CASSQVRAGGELFF. The full variable domain, with the rest looked up from reference TRBV14 and TRBJ2-2, is EAGVTQFPSHSVIEKGQTVTLRCDPISGHDNLYWYRRVMGKEIKFLLHFVKESKQDESGMPNNRFLAERTGGTYSTLKVQPAELEDSGVYFCASSQVRAGGELFFGEGSRLTVL.

The chain combines TRBV7-2 with TRBJ1-2, with 10 bases identical to TRBD1. Germline CDR1 SGHTA, CDR2 FQGNSA. The CDR3 sequence is 15 residues long. V shed 4 bases, J shed 7 bases, and the junction held 9 bases outside the gene matches. CDR3: CASSSQMTGGFGYTF. CDR3 sequence (DNA): TGTGCCAGCAGCTCCCAAATGACAGGGGGCTTTGGCTACACCTTC.

This chain uses TRBV6-2 or TRBV6-3 with TRBJ2-2; possible D gene TRBD1, 5 bases. Germline V CDR1 and CDR2: MNHEY, SVGEGT. The CDR3 sequence is 15 residues long. Trimming removed 4 bases at V and 3 bases at J, with 12 bases between. CDR3 nucleotides: TGTGCCAGCAGTTCCGGACAAACTTACACCGGGGAGCTGTTTTTT. Translated: CASSSGQTYTGELFF.

The chain is built from TRBV2 and TRBJ2-5; weak D call: TRBD1 (6 bases). V lost 6 bases and J 5 bases, leaving 16 bases between the germline ends. The CDR3 contains 14 residues. Germline loops: CDR1 SNHLY, CDR2 FYNNEI. The DNA of the CDR3 is TGTGCCAGCAGCACAGGGCGTGGCAGGGAGACCCAGTACTTC. Protein product: CASSTGRGRETQYF.

The genes are TRBV6-5 and TRBJ2-7; no reliable D call. With 6 bases removed from V and 3 bases from J, the gap between germline ends came to 6 bases. The CDR3 has 11 amino acids. Germline CDR1 and CDR2: MNHEY and SVGAGI. This CDR3 is CASSEIYEQYF. Here the CDR3 DNA reads TGTGCCAGCAGCGAGATCTACGAGCAGTACTTC.

This clone was observed a handful of times. This chain connects TRBV6-6 to TRBJ2-5, with 7 bases identical to TRBD2. Looked up from germline, CDR1 is MNHNY and CDR2 is SVGAGI (reference sequence). The CDR3 loop spans 15 amino acids. V was clipped by 6 bases and J by 5 bases; unmatched bases: 12. The DNA for the CDR3 is TGTGCCAGCAGCCCCTCGGGCGGGAGTTTGGAGACCCAGTACTTC. The encoded protein is CASSPSGGSLETQYF.

This clone was recorded a few times. The chain is built from TRBV3-1 (or the pseudogene TRBV3-2) and TRBJ1-5; D perhaps matches TRBD1 (6 bases). The V and J ends lost 5 bases and 1 base respectively, with 15 bases between them. Germline values: CDR1 LGHDT, CDR2 YNNKEL (reference sequence). The CDR3 runs 16 residues. As DNA, the CDR3 is TGTGCCAGCAGCAAAATTCACAGGGAAAGCAATCAGCCCCAGCATTTT. Its translation: CASSKIHRESNQPQHF.

The V gene is TRBV7-2, the J gene TRBJ1-1, with a weak D call TRBD1 (5 bases). CDR1 and CDR2 (germline): SGHTA, FQGNSA. V shed 0 bases and J shed 5 bases, with 13 bases lying between them. CDR3 length: 15 amino acids. The DNA for the CDR3 is TGTGCCAGCAGCTTAGCCGACGGGGAGGGGACTGAAGCTTTCTTT. This encodes CASSLADGEGTEAFF.

The chain links TRBV28 to TRBJ2-7; maybe TRBD1 (5 bases). Per germline, CDR1 MDHEN and CDR2 SYDVKM. The V end was cut by 2 bases, the J end by 2 bases, with 10 bases between. The CDR3 has 14 amino acids. Written as DNA, the CDR3 is TGTGCCAGCAGTTTACTGGTGGGGCCCTACGAGCAGTACTTC. Translated: CASSLLVGPYEQYF.

This chain uses TRBV12-3 or TRBV12-4 with TRBJ1-1, with no clear D. CDR3 size: 12 residues. V was trimmed by 3 bases and J by 5 bases, leaving 7 bases between them. CDR3 amino acids: CASSFGRTEAFF. The CDR3 nucleotides are TGTGCCAGCAGTTTCGGTCGGACTGAAGCTTTCTTT.

V and J are TRBV29-1 and TRBJ2-1; 8 nucleotides line up with TRBD2. This CDR3 region has 17 residues. Germline CDR1 is SQVTM and CDR2 is ANQGSEA. The V and J ends lost 4 bases and 4 bases, in that order; junction bases with no gene match: 15. Here the CDR3 DNA reads TGCAGCGTTGTGCCGTCGGGGGGGCCCATGGTATACAATGAGCAGTTCTTC. Protein product: CSVVPSGGPMVYNEQFF.

This clone was found a few times. CDR3 in amino acids: CAISYSGVYNEQFF. The CDR3 nucleotides read TGTGCCATCAGTTATAGCGGGGTTTACAATGAGCAGTTCTTC. This chain uses TRBV10-3 with TRBJ2-1, with TRBD2 matching over 8 bases. Germline lookup yields CDR1 ENHRY and CDR2 SYGVKD. The CDR3 loop spans 14 amino acids. J lost 4 bases, V lost 5 bases, and 4 bases had no gene match.

This sequence joins TRBV24-1 and TRBJ2-5, with 10 nucleotides matching TRBD1. Germline loops: CDR1 KGHDR, CDR2 SFDVKD. The CDR3 is made up of 18 amino acids. The J segment lost 2 bases and the V segment lost 2 bases, leaving 10 bases of the junction unmatched. The CDR3 loop is CATSDSGTGDLTQETQYF. The DNA for the CDR3 is TGTGCCACCAGTGATTCCGGGACAGGGGACCTGACTCAAGAGACCCAGTACTTC.